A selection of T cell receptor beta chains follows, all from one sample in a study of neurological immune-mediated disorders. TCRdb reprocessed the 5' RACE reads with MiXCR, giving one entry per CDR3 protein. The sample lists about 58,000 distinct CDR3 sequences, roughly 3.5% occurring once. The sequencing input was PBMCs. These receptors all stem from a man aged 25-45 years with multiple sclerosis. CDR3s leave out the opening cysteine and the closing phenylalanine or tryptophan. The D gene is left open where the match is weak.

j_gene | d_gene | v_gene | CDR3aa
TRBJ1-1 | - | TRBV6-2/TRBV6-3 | ASSYGRLNTEAF
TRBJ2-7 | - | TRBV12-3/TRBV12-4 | AVRSAGTYEQY
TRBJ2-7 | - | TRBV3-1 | ASSQDGTIHEQY
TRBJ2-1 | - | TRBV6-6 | ASTQGRTSSYNEQF
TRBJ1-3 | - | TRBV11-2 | ASSRARNTIY
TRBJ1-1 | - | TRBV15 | ATSRVQGDDTEAF
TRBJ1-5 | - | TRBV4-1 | ASSQALLQPQN
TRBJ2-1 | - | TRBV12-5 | ASGLMATGDEQF
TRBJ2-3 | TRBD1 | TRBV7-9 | ASSKTGATDTQY
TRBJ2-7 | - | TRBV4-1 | ASSQEPVSSYEQY
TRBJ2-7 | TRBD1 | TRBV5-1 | ASSLDDGQGGEQY
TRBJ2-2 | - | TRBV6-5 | ASSSPGELF
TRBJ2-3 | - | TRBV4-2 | ASSQDHRGFFPDTQY
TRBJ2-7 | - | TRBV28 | ASTLTEGSEQY
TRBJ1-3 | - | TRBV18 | ASSFGQQSGNTIY
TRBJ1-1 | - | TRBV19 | ASSIGGPVTEAF
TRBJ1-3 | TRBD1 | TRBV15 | ATSRDPGGGNTIY